These 10 T cell receptor beta chains were sequenced from one sample in a study of cytomegalovirus exposure and HLA in healthy donors (dated by TCRdb to 2016 to 2017). The library was made by the immunoSEQ multiplex PCR assay. For the multiplex PCR, a mixture combining 60 forward primers for TCR Vbeta segments and 13 reverse primers for TCR Jbeta segments was used. The source is immuneACCESS, and TCRdb retained only in-frame sequences with V and J called. Part of the clones is not carried over; for the studies checked, unresolved V genes explain less than half of this, and the remainder is unexplained. The table for this sample lists 150,000 to 200,000 clones; 70% to 80% of them were counted only once. Roughly 1.3% of the sample lies in the top ten. The sequencing input was PBMCs. The receptors here all came from a woman between 50 and 59 years old in good health and CMV-seronegative.

CDR3: CASSLLQGVNNEQFF. CDR3 bases: TGCGCCAGCAGCTTATTACAGGGGGTAAACAATGAGCAGTTCTTC. This chain connects TRBV5-1 to TRBJ2-1, with TRBD1 identical over 8 bases. This CDR3 region has 15 residues. Losses at the gene ends were 2 bases for V and 5 bases for J; bases not matched to a gene: 6. Germline CDR1 SGHRS, CDR2 YFSETQ.

The V and J genes are TRBV6-5 and TRBJ1-6; a weak D match, TRBD1 (5 bases). V was shortened by 2 bases and J by 6 bases, with 11 bases between the two germline ends. CDR1 is MNHEY and CDR2 is SVGAGI in the germline V gene. CDR3 length: 15 amino acids. CDR3 residues: CASSYQGSPNSPLHF. The CDR3, as DNA: TGTGCCAGCAGTTACCAGGGTTCCCCTAATTCACCCCTCCACTTT.

The chain links TRBV14 to TRBJ1-5; 8 bases map to TRBD1. Looked up from germline, CDR1 is SGHDN and CDR2 is FVKESK. V dropped 6 bases and J dropped 0; count of bases not matched to a gene: 7. The CDR3 has 16 amino acids. CDR3 region: CASRNRQGHSNQPQHF. The CDR3 DNA reads as TGTGCCAGCAGGAATCGACAGGGGCATAGCAATCAGCCCCAGCATTTT.

The chain carries TRBV27 and TRBJ1-3; D gene uncertain. The length of the CDR3 is 15 residues. Trimming removed 0 bases at V and 0 bases at J, with 6 bases between. CDR1 MNHEY and CDR2 SMNVEV come from the germline V gene (reference sequence). CDR3 residues: CASSLSYDSGNTIYF. The CDR3 DNA is TGTGCCAGCAGTTTATCCTACGACTCTGGAAACACCATATATTTT.

The rearrangement uses TRBV5-1 and TRBJ2-1, with D possibly TRBD2 on 6 matching bases. V was pared by 0 bases and J by 4 bases, with 11 bases between. There are 15 residues in the CDR3. The V gene's germline CDR1 is SGHRS and CDR2 YFSETQ. The CDR3 region is CASSLGLASYNEQFF. CDR3 coding DNA: TGCGCCAGCAGCTTGGGTCTAGCGTCTTACAATGAGCAGTTCTTC.

In the case of this clone: An end of the junction does not agree with germline; a read error may underlie this. This chain links TRBV7-7 with TRBJ2-5, with D perhaps TRBD1 (6 bases). Germline lookup yields CDR1 SSHAT and CDR2 FNYEAQ (reference sequence). The CDR3 contains 15 residues. The CDR3 nucleotides read TGTGCTAGCAGCTTAGGCACAGGGCTCCAAGAGACCCAGTACTTC. Translating gives CASSLGTGLQETQYF.

This chain uses TRBV27 with TRBJ1-2; 8 nucleotides match TRBD1. The CDR3 covers 15 residues. Germline trimming cut 0 bases from V and 4 bases from J; bases unmatched to any gene: 4. Germline V gene sequence: CDR1 MNHEY, CDR2 SMNVEV (reference sequence). The CDR3 DNA reads as TGTGCCAGCAGTTTATCTCAGGGGGCTACCTATGGCTACACCTTC. Translating it yields CASSLSQGATYGYTF.

Details on this clone: Other nucleotide sequences in the sample specify the same CDR3. J is TRBJ1-2 and V is TRBV28; no reliable D call. Germline V gene lookup returns CDR1 MDHEN and CDR2 SYDVKM. V lost 1 base, J lost 8 bases, and 5 bases lay in between. This CDR3 has 11 residues. The DNA of the CDR3 is TGTGCCAGCAGTTTATCGAGGGGCTACACCTTC. It encodes CASSLSRGYTF.

This sequence joins TRBV30 and TRBJ2-3; 9 bases map to TRBD1. The CDR3 sequence is 15 residues long. V trimming: 5 bases; J trimming: 3 bases; junction bases outside the gene matches: 9. From germline, CDR1 is GTSNPN and CDR2 SVGIG (reference sequence). This CDR3 reads CAWRPKTGGTDTQYF. In nucleotides, the CDR3 is TGTGCCTGGCGTCCGAAGACAGGGGGGACAGATACGCAGTATTTT. Combining the CDR3 with reference TRBV30 and TRBJ2-3 gives the whole variable domain SQTIHQWPATLVQPVGSPLSLECTVEGTSNPNLYWYRQAAGRGLQLLFYSVGIGQISSEVPQNLSASRPQDRQFILSSKKLLLSDSGFYLCAWRPKTGGTDTQYFGPGTRLTVL.

This chain uses TRBV5-1 with TRBJ2-7, with TRBD2 as a possible D gene (5 bases). This CDR3 spans 12 amino acids. V lost 2 bases to trimming and J lost 5 bases, with 8 bases between them. Looked up from germline, CDR1 is SGHRS and CDR2 is YFSETQ. CDR3 in DNA: TGCGCCAGCAGCTTCCAGCGGAACGAGCAGTACTTC. Translated: CASSFQRNEQYF.